This T cell receptor (beta chain) was captured in a study of T cell changes during pregnancy in multiple sclerosis. CDR3 size: 17 residues. V shed 5 bases, J shed 2 bases, and the junction held 8 bases outside the gene matches. Germline CDR1 is MNHEY and CDR2 is SMNVEV (reference sequence). Using immunoSEQ multiplex PCR, the repertoire was profiled, and TCRdb retains in-frame clones only, with some absent. The sample has about 34,000 clones, over 85% seen once; the top ten hold 3.5%. This clone has ten or more counts. The source of this sequence is a female donor with multiple sclerosis, enrolled in a pregnancy study. The chain joins TRBV27 to TRBJ2-3, with TRBD2 matching 12 bases. The material was CD8+ T cells from peripheral blood mononuclear cells, obtained in the third trimester of pregnancy. The CDR3 loop is CASSEPGLAGPTDTQYF. The CDR3 region has the DNA TGTGCCAGCAGTGAACCGGGACTAGCGGGCCCCACAGATACGCAGTATTTT.